Included here is one T cell receptor beta chain sequence, with context. These data originate in a study of blood T cell repertoires in COVID-19. Study in general: Samples came from the United States, Italy and Spain, spanning acute and convalescent COVID-19.

Germline CDR1 reads MNHNY; CDR2 reads SVGAGI (reference sequence). This CDR3 has 15 amino acids. J was trimmed by 5 bases and V by 6 bases; bases with no gene match: 11. Assay used: immunoSEQ multiplex PCR; TCRdb lists only in-frame clones, some missing. The data contain 50,000 to 70,000 clones, around 85% of them singletons. The specimen was peripheral blood. The V and J genes are TRBV6-6 and TRBJ1-1, with 8 positions matching TRBD1. This clonotype was sampled from a man between 65 and 85 years old with active COVID-19. The CDR3 reads CASSDRGRGITEAFF. The CDR3 nucleotides read TGTGCCAGCAGCGACAGGGGCAGAGGTATAACTGAAGCTTTCTTT.